A selection of T cell receptor beta chains follows, all from one sample in a study of cytomegalovirus exposure and HLA in healthy donors. Data came from immunoSEQ multiplex PCR; TCRdb stores just in-frame clones and leaves some out. The sample consists of more than 90,000 clones, about 70% of them appearing once. The sample was PBMCs. All receptors derive from a young woman in good health and CMV-seronegative. The CDR3 runs from the conserved cysteine through the conserved F or W. D genes are given only for firm matches. Clone size is shown for a subset of rows, as once, few, many or a class of expanded clone.

size	length	D	V	J	CDR3	DNA
few	13	TRBD2	TRBV5-1	TRBJ2-7	CASSLREVGEQYF	TGCGCCAGCAGCCTGCGGGAGGTTGGCGAGCAGTACTTC
-	16	TRBD2	TRBV6-1	TRBJ2-1	CASSDGPGLAPNEQFF	TGTGCCAGCAGTGATGGACCGGGACTAGCCCCTAATGAGCAGTTCTTC
-	15	TRBD2	TRBV18	TRBJ2-7	CASSRTSGGSYEQYF	TGTGCCAGCTCACGGACTAGCGGGGGGAGCTACGAGCAGTACTTC
-	17	-	TRBV4-3	TRBJ1-4	CASSQERSGGGSEKLFF	TGCGCCAGCAGCCAAGAAAGGAGCGGGGGGGGCAGTGAAAAACTGTTTTTT
once	13	TRBD1	TRBV5-1	TRBJ1-2	CASSMTGTGGYTF	TGCGCCAGCAGCATGACAGGGACGGGAGGCTACACCTTC
-	16	-	TRBV18	TRBJ1-5	CASSPMVSTGNQPQHF	TGTGCCAGCTCACCGATGGTGTCGACGGGAAATCAGCCCCAGCATTTT
-	13	TRBD1	TRBV6-5	TRBJ2-5	CASRGQGQETQYF	TGTGCCAGCAGAGGACAGGGCCAAGAGACCCAGTACTTC
-	14	-	TRBV5-6	TRBJ1-2	CASSFFGLNYGYTF	TGTGCCAGCAGCTTTTTTGGACTTAACTATGGCTACACCTTC
-	18	TRBD1	TRBV15	TRBJ1-1	CATSRDRGTDRGNTEAFF	TGTGCCACCAGCAGAGATCGCGGGACAGACCGGGGGAACACTGAAGCTTTCTTT
-	14	TRBD1	TRBV19	TRBJ1-6	CASSRQGAGSPLHF	TGTGCCAGTAGTCGACAGGGGGCTGGTTCACCCCTCCACTTT
-	14	-	TRBV6-5	TRBJ2-1	CASSYLRGSDEQFF	TGTGCCAGCAGCTACCTCCGAGGATCGGATGAGCAGTTCTTC
-	13	-	TRBV30	TRBJ1-1	CACYKGENTEAFF	TGTGCCTGTTATAAGGGGGAGAACACTGAAGCTTTCTTT
-	15	-	TRBV6-1	TRBJ2-1	CASSVAGGIANEQFF	TGTGCCAGCAGTGTTGCTGGCGGCATAGCAAATGAGCAGTTCTTC
few	16	TRBD2	TRBV7-9	TRBJ2-2	CASSLSSGRNTGELFF	TGTGCCAGCAGCTTATCGAGCGGGAGAAACACCGGGGAGCTGTTTTTT
-	17	TRBD2	TRBV7-9	TRBJ2-3	CASSEFSGRPSTDTQYF	TGTGCCAGCAGCGAATTTAGCGGGAGACCTAGCACAGATACGCAGTATTTT
-	15	-	TRBV5-6	TRBJ1-1	CASSLRGPIPTEAFF	TGTGCCAGCAGCTTGCGGGGTCCGATACCCACTGAAGCTTTCTTT
-	13	-	TRBV6-5	TRBJ1-1	CASSHGRNTEAFF	TGTGCCAGCAGTCACGGTAGGAACACTGAAGCTTTCTTT
-	13	TRBD1	TRBV30	TRBJ1-1	CAWDGQGGTEAFF	TGTGCCTGGGATGGACAGGGGGGTACCGAAGCTTTCTTT
few	18	TRBD1	TRBV19	TRBJ1-3	CASSFTVGQGGSGNTIYF	TGTGCCAGTAGTTTTACGGTGGGACAGGGGGGCTCTGGAAACACCATATATTTT
once	13	-	TRBV6-1	TRBJ1-6	CAATVRLDSPLHF	TGTGCCGCGACAGTCCGGCTGGATTCACCCCTCCACTTT
-	15	-	TRBV6-6	TRBJ2-3	CASSSQGRGTDTQYF	TGTGCCAGCAGCTCACAGGGTCGGGGCACAGATACGCAGTATTTT
-	16	-	TRBV5-1	TRBJ1-1	CASSLGGSGRVSEAFF	TGCGCCAGCAGCTTGGGAGGATCGGGCAGGGTGAGTGAAGCTTTCTTT
-	14	TRBD1	TRBV5-1	TRBJ1-1	CASSRGQPNTEAFF	TGCGCCAGCAGCCGGGGACAGCCGAACACTGAAGCTTTCTTT
few	15	-	TRBV30	TRBJ1-6	CAWSVNRDINSPLHF	TGTGCCTGGAGTGTAAACCGGGACATTAATTCACCCCTCCACTTT
-	14	-	TRBV27	TRBJ2-2	CASSFLSNTGELFF	TGTGCCAGCAGTTTTCTCAGTAACACCGGGGAGCTGTTTTTT
-	14	-	TRBV6-6	TRBJ1-2	CASNIGGRSHGYTF	TGTGCCAGCAATATAGGAGGACGTAGCCATGGCTACACCTTC
-	16	-	TRBV19	TRBJ1-2	CASSVLSGTTNYGYTF	TGTGCCAGTAGTGTCCTATCAGGGACTACTAACTATGGCTACACCTTC
-	14	-	TRBV5-1	TRBJ2-7	CASSLVPDSYEQYF	TGCGCCAGCAGCTTGGTCCCGGACAGCTACGAGCAGTACTTC
-	15	TRBD2	TRBV29-1	TRBJ2-3	CSVSWGSGATDTQYF	TGCAGCGTCTCCTGGGGTAGCGGGGCCACAGATACGCAGTATTTT
-	13	-	TRBV19	TRBJ2-3	CASSQVKGDTQYF	TGTGCCAGTAGTCAGGTCAAAGGAGATACGCAGTATTTT
-	14	-	TRBV7-9	TRBJ1-2	CASRDAGGYYGYTF	TGTGCCAGCAGAGACGCGGGGGGGTACTATGGCTACACCTTC
once	13	-	TRBV30	TRBJ1-5	CAWSGPGNQPQHF	TGTGCCTGGAGTGGGCCAGGGAATCAGCCCCAGCATTTT
-	14	-	TRBV30	TRBJ1-2	CAWSVPGVLRGYTF	TGTGCCTGGAGTGTACCAGGGGTACTAAGAGGCTACACCTTC
-	16	TRBD2	TRBV19	TRBJ2-2	CASTIVAGGLIGELFF	TGTGCCAGTACCATCGTAGCGGGGGGGCTCATCGGGGAGCTGTTTTTT